Reported below is one T cell receptor beta chain. This CDR3 has 18 residues. The source of the sample is a study of blood T cell repertoires in COVID-19. Study details: Sources were T cells, B-cell-depleted T cells, or PBMCs; the material itself was cDNA or gDNA.

Generated by immunoSEQ multiplex PCR, the TCRdb table keeps only in-frame clones and is missing some. Here the sample spans about 95,000 clones, around 90% being singletons. J is TRBJ1-2 and V is TRBV12-1; TRBD1, the table's D call, was not compared with the DNA. TRBV12-1 is labeled a pseudogene. The source material was peripheral blood. This receptor was taken from a man aged 60 to 69 with COVID-19, enrolled during active disease. The CDR3 protein is CASSPDRDRGRIDYGYTF. The CDR3, as DNA: TGTGCCAGCAGCCCGGACCGGGACAGGGGGCGCATTGACTATGGCTACACCTTC.